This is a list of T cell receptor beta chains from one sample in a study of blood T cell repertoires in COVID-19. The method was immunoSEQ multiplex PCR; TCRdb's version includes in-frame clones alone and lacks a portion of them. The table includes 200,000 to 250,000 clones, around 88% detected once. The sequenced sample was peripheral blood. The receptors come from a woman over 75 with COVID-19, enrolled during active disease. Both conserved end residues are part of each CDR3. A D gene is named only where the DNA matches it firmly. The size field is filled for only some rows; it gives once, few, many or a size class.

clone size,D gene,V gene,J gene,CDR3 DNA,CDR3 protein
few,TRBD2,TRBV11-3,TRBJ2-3,TGTGCCAGCAGCTTAGATGGGACTAGCGGGGGGGCGCGCACAGATACGCAGTATTTT,CASSLDGTSGGARTDTQYF
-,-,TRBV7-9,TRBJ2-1,TGTGCCAGCAGCCAAGACACCTCCTACAATGAGCAGTTCTTC,CASSQDTSYNEQFF
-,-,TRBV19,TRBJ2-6,TGTGCCAGTAGAGGACTAGGGGGCTCTGGGGCCAACGTCCTGACTTTC,CASRGLGGSGANVLTF
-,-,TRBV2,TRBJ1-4,TGTGCCAGCAGCTCGGGAGGTATGGATGAAAAACTGTTTTTT,CASSSGGMDEKLFF
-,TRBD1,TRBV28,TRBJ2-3,TGTGCCAGCCTGCCCTGGGGACAGACAAGCACAGATACGCAGTATTTT,CASLPWGQTSTDTQYF
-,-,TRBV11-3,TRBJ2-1,TGTGCCAGCAGCTTCAGGGTCAGGGAGGTAAAGGATGAGCAGTTCTTC,CASSFRVREVKDEQFF
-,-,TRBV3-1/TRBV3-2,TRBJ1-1,TGTGCCAGCAGCCATTCACGGGTTCCCATGAACACTGAAGCTTTCTTT,CASSHSRVPMNTEAFF
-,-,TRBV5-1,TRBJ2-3,TGCGCCAGCAGCTTCCTCGGTAGCAGCACAGATACGCAGTATTTT,CASSFLGSSTDTQYF
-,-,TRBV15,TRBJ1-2,TGTGCCACCAGCAGTTCGGGGTACTATGGCTACACCTTC,CATSSSGYYGYTF
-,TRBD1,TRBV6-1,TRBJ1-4,TGTGCCAGCAGTGAAGCGCGTAGGGACAGGGGGCAGGAGGAAAAACTGTTTTTT,CASSEARRDRGQEEKLFF
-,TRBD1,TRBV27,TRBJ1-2,TGTGCCAGCAGTCCAGCGGGACAGGGGTTTACTAACTATGGCTACACCTTC,CASSPAGQGFTNYGYTF
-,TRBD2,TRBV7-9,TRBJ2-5,TGTGCCAGCAGCTTGGGTAGCGGGGGGCTCAAGGAGACCCAGTACTTC,CASSLGSGGLKETQYF
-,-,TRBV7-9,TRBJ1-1,TGTGCCAGCAGCTTAGGTCAGGTGGCTGAAGCTTTCTTT,CASSLGQVAEAFF
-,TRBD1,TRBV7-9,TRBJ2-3,TGTGCCAGCAGCTTAGTACAGGGGGAAACAGATACGCAGTATTTT,CASSLVQGETDTQYF
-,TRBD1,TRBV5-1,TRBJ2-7,TGCGCCAGCAGCCGACAGGGGGATTACGAGCAGTACTTC,CASSRQGDYEQYF
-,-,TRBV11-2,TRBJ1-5,TGTGCCAGCAGCCCCCCCCACAGAGCCCAATATAGCAATCAGCCCCAGCATTTT,CASSPPHRAQYSNQPQHF
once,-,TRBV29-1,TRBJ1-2,TGCAGCGTTGAAGATCGTATCTATGGCTACACCTTC,CSVEDRIYGYTF
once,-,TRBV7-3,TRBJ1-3,TGTGCCAGCAGCTCCTTCGCCTGGAGCTCTGGAAACACCATATATTTT,CASSSFAWSSGNTIYF
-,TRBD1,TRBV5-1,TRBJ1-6,TGCGCCAGCAGCTACTCCGGGACAGGGGGTTCACCCCTCCACTTT,CASSYSGTGGSPLHF
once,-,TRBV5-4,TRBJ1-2,TGTGCCAGCAGCTCCACAAGTTACTATGGCTACACCTTC,CASSSTSYYGYTF
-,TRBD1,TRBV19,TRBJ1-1,TGTGCCAGTAGAACAGGGGTATCGGCTACTGAAGCTTTCTTT,CASRTGVSATEAFF
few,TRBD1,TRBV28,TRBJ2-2,TGTGCCAGCACCTCTGAGGGGGCCAGGTTCGGGGAGCTGTTTTTT,CASTSEGARFGELFF
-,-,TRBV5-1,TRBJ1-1,TGCGCCAGCAGCCCTTTAGGGCAGGGTGAAGCTTTCTTT,CASSPLGQGEAFF
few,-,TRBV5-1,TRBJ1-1,TGCGCCAGCAGATCCGACAGCCTGAACACTGAAGCTTTCTTT,CASRSDSLNTEAFF
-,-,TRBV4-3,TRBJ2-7,TGCGCCAGCAGCCAGTCTCGAGACAGCTTAAGCGAGCAGTACTTC,CASSQSRDSLSEQYF
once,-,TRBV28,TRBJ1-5,TGTGCCAGCAGTTTAAGAGGGTTGGGCACTCAGCCCCAGCATTTT,CASSLRGLGTQPQHF
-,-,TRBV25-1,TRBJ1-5,TGTGCCAGCAGCGGGGGAGGGGTCAATCAGCCCCAGCATTTT,CASSGGGVNQPQHF
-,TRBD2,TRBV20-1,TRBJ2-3,TGCAGTGCTAGTAATCCGCGCGGGGGTTACGATACGCAGTATTTT,CSASNPRGGYDTQYF
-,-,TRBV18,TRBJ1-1,TGTGCCAGCTCAGAGGGAGTGAACACTGAAGCTTTCTTT,CASSEGVNTEAFF
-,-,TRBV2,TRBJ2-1,TGTGCCAGCAAAATGCAGGTGGAGCAGTTCTTC,CASKMQVEQFF
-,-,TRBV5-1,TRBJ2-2,TGCGCCAGCAGCTTAGAGGGCCTAGCTGTGAACACCGGGGAGCTGTTTTTT,CASSLEGLAVNTGELFF
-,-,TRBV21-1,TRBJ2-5,TGTGCCAGCAGCAACAGTTTCAGCGGACTAGCGGGCCTGGTGACCCAGTACTTC,CASSNSFSGLAGLVTQYF
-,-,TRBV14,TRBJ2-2,TGTGCCAGCAGCCAAGCGAGTTTAACCGGGGAGCTGTTTTTT,CASSQASLTGELFF
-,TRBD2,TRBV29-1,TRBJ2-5,TGCAGCGTTCTGACCAGCGGGGCCGAGACCCAGTACTTC,CSVLTSGAETQYF
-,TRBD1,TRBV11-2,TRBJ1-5,TGTGCCAGCGTTCAGACAGGGGCGGATCAGCCCCAGCATTTT,CASVQTGADQPQHF
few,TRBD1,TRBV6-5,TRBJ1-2,TGTGCCAGCAGTTACACGGGGGACAGTGGAGCTGGCTACACCTTC,CASSYTGDSGAGYTF
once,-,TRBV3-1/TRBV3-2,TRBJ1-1,TGTGCCAGCAGCGCAACAGGTACTGAAGCTTTCTTT,CASSATGTEAFF
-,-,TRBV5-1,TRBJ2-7,TGCGCCAGCAGCTTGGGAGGCAGTTGGGCCTACGAGCAGTACTTC,CASSLGGSWAYEQYF
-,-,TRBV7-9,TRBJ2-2,TGTGCCAGCAGCCCTCCTTATGCAGGCGACGCGAACACCGGGGAGCTGTTTTTT,CASSPPYAGDANTGELFF
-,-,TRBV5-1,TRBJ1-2,TGCGCCAGCAGCACCCTGGGAGGGGGAGGCTACACCTTC,CASSTLGGGGYTF
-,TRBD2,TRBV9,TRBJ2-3,TGTGCCAGCGCGGGGGGGCCGACAGATACGCAGTATTTT,CASAGGPTDTQYF
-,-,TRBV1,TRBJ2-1,TGCACCAGCAGCCAAGTCGGGGGGGCGTCCTACAATGAGCAGTTCTTC,CTSSQVGGASYNEQFF
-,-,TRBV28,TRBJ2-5,TGTGCCAGCAGTCAGGGGATTGAGACCCAGTACTTC,CASSQGIETQYF
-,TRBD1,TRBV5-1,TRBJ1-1,TGCGCCAGCAGCTCGACAGGGGGCGCGAACACTGAAGCTTTCTTT,CASSSTGGANTEAFF
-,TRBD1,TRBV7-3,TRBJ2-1,TGTGCCAGCAGCTTAAAGGGACAGGGTAATGAGCAGTTCTTC,CASSLKGQGNEQFF
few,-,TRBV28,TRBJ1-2,TGTGCCAGCAGTTCGGAGGGGCGTGGCTACACCTTC,CASSSEGRGYTF
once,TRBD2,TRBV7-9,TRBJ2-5,TGTGCCAGCAGCGTAATCCCGGGACTAGCGGGAGAGACCCAGTACTTC,CASSVIPGLAGETQYF
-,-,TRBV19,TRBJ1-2,TGTGCCAGTAGTAGGGGGCTAAGTTATGGCTACACCTTC,CASSRGLSYGYTF
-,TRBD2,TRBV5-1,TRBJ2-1,TGCGCCAGCAGCTCTCGGGGGGGGCCCGACAATGAGCAGTTCTTC,CASSSRGGPDNEQFF